This T cell receptor beta chain originates from a study of control samples from healthy donors and cancer patients. TCRdb's copy holds only in-frame clones and misses some; the assay was immunoSEQ multiplex PCR. The sample includes about 150,000 clones, about 94% of them seen just once. The source material was blood. The receptor was derived from a woman aged 30 to 39 in good health.

The CDR3 nucleotides are TGTGCCAGCAGCACCGTCGGGGGCACTGAAGCTTTCTTT. The encoded protein is CASSTVGGTEAFF. The genes are TRBV12-3 or TRBV12-4 and TRBJ1-1, with D possibly matching TRBD1 (5 bases). The CDR3 loop spans 13 amino acids. Trimming took 6 bases from V and 4 from J, leaving 12 bases between them.